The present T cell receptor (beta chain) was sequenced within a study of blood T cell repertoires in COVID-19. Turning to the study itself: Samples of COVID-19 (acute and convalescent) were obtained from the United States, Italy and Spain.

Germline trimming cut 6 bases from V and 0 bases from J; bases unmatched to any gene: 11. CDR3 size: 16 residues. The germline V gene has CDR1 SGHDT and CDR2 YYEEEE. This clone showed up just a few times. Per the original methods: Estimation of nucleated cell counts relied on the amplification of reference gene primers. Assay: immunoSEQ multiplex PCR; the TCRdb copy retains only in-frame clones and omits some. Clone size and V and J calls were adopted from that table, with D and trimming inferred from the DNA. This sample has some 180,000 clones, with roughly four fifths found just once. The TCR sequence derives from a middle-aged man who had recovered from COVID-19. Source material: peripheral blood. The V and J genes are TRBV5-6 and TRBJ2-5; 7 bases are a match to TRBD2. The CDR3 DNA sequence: TGTGCCAGCAACCTTTTGGGGGGGGATTACCAAGAGACCCAGTACTTC. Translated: CASNLLGGDYQETQYF.